The sequence of this TCR beta chain was determined in a study of CD8 T cells in ankylosing spondylitis. Study conclusions and caveats: Blood from ankylosing spondylitis patients appeared to carry a characteristic eight-variant TCR beta motif. Certain motif variants had earlier been reported in reactive arthritis synovial fluid and blood. Significant enrichment of disease-linked clones was reported in matched ankylosing spondylitis synovial fluid.

Each TCR beta library was made by quantitative 5'-RACE that incorporated molecular barcodes. TCRdb processed the 5' RACE reads anew with MiXCR; each CDR3 protein has one entry. This table has approximately 210,000 distinct CDR3 sequences, 9.5% to 15% appearing once. For this clonotype: Its antigen remains unknown.

Deletions cut 4 bases from V and 4 bases from J, with 13 bases between. CDR1 is SGHTA, CDR2 FQGNSA, per germline. The CDR3 covers 14 residues. This chain connects TRBV7-2 to TRBJ1-2, with D tentatively TRBD1 (5 bases). Sequencing input: blood, either unsorted or a sorted T cell fraction (not recorded which). This TCR was recovered from a male donor with ankylosing spondylitis or in good health (not recorded which). The CDR3 loop reads CASSSTGPSYGYTF. In DNA, the CDR3 is TGTGCCAGCAGCTCTACAGGTCCTTCCTATGGCTACACCTTC.